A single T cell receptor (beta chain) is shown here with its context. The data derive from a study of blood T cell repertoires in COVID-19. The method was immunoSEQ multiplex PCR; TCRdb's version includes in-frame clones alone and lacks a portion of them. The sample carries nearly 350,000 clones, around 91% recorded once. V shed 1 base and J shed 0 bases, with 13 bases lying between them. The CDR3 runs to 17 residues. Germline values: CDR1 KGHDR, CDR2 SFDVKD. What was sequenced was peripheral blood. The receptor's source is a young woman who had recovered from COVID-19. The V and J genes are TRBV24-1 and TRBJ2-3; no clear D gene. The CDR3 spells CATSDFRQLTSTDTQYF. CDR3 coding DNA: TGTGCCACCAGTGATTTTCGGCAGCTGACTAGCACAGATACGCAGTATTTT.